A selection of T cell receptor beta chains follows, all from one sample in a study of T-cell memory formation after mild COVID-19. TCRdb re-derived calls from the 5' RACE reads in MiXCR, one entry per CDR3 protein. The sample records almost 550,000 distinct CDR3 sequences, around 21% being singletons. Material: PBMCs or a T cell subset sorted from them (not recorded which). The receptors come from an adult woman who had mild COVID-19 (a few samples of this study predate the infection). Cell type and time point are not known. Both conserved end residues are part of each CDR3. The D gene is left open where the match is weak. Clone size is not always given. Where it is, it says once, few, many or a class for expanded clones.

j_gene: TRBJ2-5
v_gene: TRBV11-3
d_gene: TRBD1
abundance: few
CDR3aa: CASSLGGTAQETQYF
CDR3nt: TGTGCCAGCAGCTTAGGGGGGACAGCTCAAGAGACCCAGTACTTC

j_gene: TRBJ1-1
v_gene: TRBV5-1
d_gene: .
abundance: few
CDR3aa: CASSSQSSNTEAFF
CDR3nt: TGCGCCAGCAGCTCACAGAGCTCTAACACTGAAGCTTTCTTT

j_gene: TRBJ1-6
v_gene: TRBV11-2
d_gene: .
abundance: few
CDR3aa: CASSLTDDNSPLHF
CDR3nt: TGTGCCAGCAGCTTAACCGATGATAATTCACCCCTCCACTTT

j_gene: TRBJ2-1
v_gene: TRBV21-1
d_gene: .
abundance: .
CDR3aa: CASSKEGLLAVFWDEQFF
CDR3nt: TGTGCCAGCAGCAAAGAGGGGCTATTAGCGGTCTTTTGGGATGAGCAGTTCTTC

j_gene: TRBJ2-7
v_gene: TRBV27
d_gene: .
abundance: few
CDR3aa: CASSLSVAGSAYEQYF
CDR3nt: TGTGCCAGCAGTTTATCGGTGGCGGGCTCAGCCTACGAGCAGTACTTC

j_gene: TRBJ2-2
v_gene: TRBV29-1
d_gene: .
abundance: many
CDR3aa: CSVSQGTAGELFF
CDR3nt: TGCAGCGTTTCCCAGGGAACGGCCGGGGAGCTGTTTTTT

j_gene: TRBJ1-6
v_gene: TRBV7-2
d_gene: TRBD1
abundance: few
CDR3aa: CASSSMGQGYSPLHF
CDR3nt: TGTGCCAGCAGCTCTATGGGACAGGGATATTCACCCCTCCACTTT

j_gene: TRBJ2-3
v_gene: TRBV5-1
d_gene: TRBD1
abundance: many
CDR3aa: CASSYGQGRTDTQYF
CDR3nt: TGCGCCAGCAGCTACGGACAGGGCCGCACAGATACGCAGTATTTT

j_gene: TRBJ2-6
v_gene: TRBV6-6
d_gene: .
abundance: few
CDR3aa: CASSYSPSGANVLTF
CDR3nt: TGTGCCAGCAGTTACTCTCCATCTGGGGCCAACGTCCTGACTTTC

j_gene: TRBJ2-1
v_gene: TRBV7-3
d_gene: .
abundance: .
CDR3aa: CASSLGPGSYEQFF
CDR3nt: TGTGCCAGCAGCTTAGGTCCAGGGTCCTATGAGCAGTTCTTC

j_gene: TRBJ2-7
v_gene: TRBV5-1
d_gene: TRBD1
abundance: .
CDR3aa: CASSSGTGAYQQYF
CDR3nt: TGCGCCAGCAGCTCCGGGACAGGGGCGTACCAGCAGTACTTC

j_gene: TRBJ2-2
v_gene: TRBV5-6
d_gene: .
abundance: few
CDR3aa: CASSPPFSAGELFF
CDR3nt: TGTGCCAGCAGCCCCCCTTTTTCTGCCGGGGAGCTGTTTTTT

j_gene: TRBJ2-1
v_gene: TRBV7-9
d_gene: TRBD2
abundance: .
CDR3aa: CASSSPGLAAEQFF
CDR3nt: TGTGCCAGCAGCTCCCCCGGACTAGCGGCTGAGCAGTTCTTC

j_gene: TRBJ2-3
v_gene: TRBV6-2/TRBV6-3
d_gene: .
abundance: few
CDR3aa: CASSSPTQGDTQYF
CDR3nt: TGTGCCAGCAGTTCCCCCACCCAAGGAGATACGCAGTATTTT

j_gene: TRBJ2-1
v_gene: TRBV14
d_gene: TRBD1
abundance: few
CDR3aa: CASSPLGTEDEQFF
CDR3nt: TGTGCCAGCAGCCCCCTTGGGACAGAGGATGAGCAGTTCTTC

j_gene: TRBJ2-7
v_gene: TRBV12-3/TRBV12-4
d_gene: .
abundance: many
CDR3aa: CASSFSGSYEQYF
CDR3nt: TGTGCCAGCAGTTTTAGCGGATCCTACGAGCAGTACTTC

j_gene: TRBJ2-5
v_gene: TRBV7-9
d_gene: TRBD2
abundance: .
CDR3aa: CASSFPTSGEETQYF
CDR3nt: TGTGCCAGCAGCTTCCCGACTAGCGGGGAAGAGACCCAGTACTTC

j_gene: TRBJ1-4
v_gene: TRBV5-1
d_gene: .
abundance: .
CDR3aa: CASSFTGRPSSTNEKLFF
CDR3nt: TGCGCCAGCAGCTTTACAGGCCGTCCATCCTCAACTAATGAAAAACTGTTTTTT